This T cell receptor beta chain was observed in a study of blood T cells in healthy people across ages. Together with a sample-barcoded 5' primer, a J-beta primer mix was included in a second PCR lasting roughly 7 to 11 cycles. A template-switch adaptor that had 12 random nucleotides put a tag on each cDNA molecule. Each sample provided no less than 2.5 million CDR3-containing paired-end reads. MiXCR was run by TCRdb on the 5' RACE reads, yielding one entry per CDR3 protein. The sample yields nearly 1 million distinct CDR3 sequences, roughly 47% seen once. Points from the study as a whole: No one knew whether donors had CMV, which possibly confounded expanded clonotype changes.

Total RNA, at least 5.5 micrograms per sample, came from PBMCs. The ends lost 2 bases at V and 3 bases at J; junction bases unmatched: 7. Looked up from germline, CDR1 is SGHDN and CDR2 is FVKESK. This CDR3 has 15 amino acids. As to this clonotype: Its antigen is still unknown.

The chain couples TRBV14 to TRBJ2-7; 7 nucleotides line up with TRBD2. This clonotype was obtained from an older woman in good health. Sequencing was performed on blood. The CDR3 reads CASSQRREIHYEQYF. The CDR3, as DNA: TGTGCCAGCAGCCAACGGCGGGAGATTCACTACGAGCAGTACTTC.